The 23 T cell receptor beta chains presented below share a single source sample, sequenced in a study of blood T cells in healthy people across ages. Sample-barcoded 5' priming and a J-beta primer mix drove a second PCR of 7 to 11 cycles. A single record per CDR3 protein comes from TCRdb applying MiXCR to the 5' RACE reads. The sample has some 750,000 distinct CDR3 sequences; 20% to 25% are singletons. Specimen: blood. The receptors shown here come from a man in his 70s in good health.

The chain has TRBV12-3 or TRBV12-4 and TRBJ2-3; 11 bases align to TRBD2. Trimming took 8 bases from V and 2 from J; bases not matched to a gene: 6. The CDR3 contains 15 residues. CDR3 protein: CASGRTSGYTDTQYF. Here the CDR3 DNA reads TGTGCCAGCGGGAGGACTAGCGGGTACACAGATACGCAGTATTTT.

This clonotype appeared many times. The chain employs TRBV12-3 or TRBV12-4 and TRBJ2-1, with no clear D. There are 13 residues in the CDR3. Trimming left V 6 bases short and J 8 bases short, with 14 bases between. The CDR3 DNA sequence: TGTGCCAGCAGCCCCACTCAGAGACATGAGCAGTTCTTC. It encodes CASSPTQRHEQFF.

The chain recombines TRBV25-1 with TRBJ1-5, with D uncertain. CDR3 length: 13 amino acids. CDR1 is MGHDK and CDR2 is SYGVNS in the germline V gene. V lost 5 bases, J lost 0 bases, and 5 bases lay in between. The CDR3 bases are TGTGCCAGCAGTCACGTTAGCAATCAGCCCCAGCATTTT. Its protein is CASSHVSNQPQHF.

The V call is TRBV7-2, the J call TRBJ2-1, with 11 bases aligning to TRBD2. V gave up 4 bases and J gave up 8 bases; unmatched junction bases: 7. CDR3 length: 15 residues. From germline, CDR1 is SGHTA and CDR2 FQGNSA. The CDR3 DNA is TGTGCCAGCAGCTCTTGGACTAGCGGGTTAGATGAGCAGTTCTTC. Translation gives CASSSWTSGLDEQFF.

The genes are TRBV12-3 or TRBV12-4 and TRBJ2-1, with 8 bases identical to TRBD1. V was pared by 4 bases and J by 1 base, with 3 bases of the junction left unmatched. The CDR3 is made up of 15 amino acids. The CDR3 DNA follows: TGTGCCAGCAGTTCTTACAGGGGGTCCTACAATGAGCAGTTCTTC. Translated, it gives CASSSYRGSYNEQFF.

The chain combines TRBV20-1 with TRBJ2-4; perhaps TRBD1 as D (6 bases). Germline V CDR1 and CDR2: DFQATT, SNEGSKA (reference sequence). CDR3 size: 12 residues. The V and J ends lost 3 bases and 6 bases respectively, with 9 bases between them. The CDR3 region has the DNA TGCAGTGCTAGCGGGACATTAAACATTCAGTACTTC. Translation: CSASGTLNIQYF.

V is TRBV20-1 and J is TRBJ2-3; D ambiguous. The CDR3 loop spans 14 amino acids. Between the trimmed V and J ends, which lost 5 bases and 5 bases, there was a span of 17 bases. Germline CDR1 is DFQATT and CDR2 is SNEGSKA (reference sequence). The CDR3 reads CSALQQPHGDTQYF. CDR3 in DNA: TGCAGTGCTCTCCAGCAACCACATGGAGATACGCAGTATTTT.

This sequence joins TRBV11-2 and TRBJ1-1, with unresolved D. Trimming took 6 bases from V and 3 from J, leaving 11 bases between them. This CDR3 is built from 13 residues. Germline V gene sequence: CDR1 SGHAT, CDR2 FQNNGV. The CDR3 region is CASRLQGYTEAFF. Here the CDR3 DNA reads TGTGCCAGCAGATTACAAGGGTACACTGAAGCTTTCTTT.

The chain couples TRBV3-1 to TRBJ1-2; D is ambiguous. V was trimmed by 3 bases and J by 7 bases, leaving 6 bases between them. Germline CDR1 is LGHDT and CDR2 is YNNKEL (reference sequence). The CDR3 is 11 residues long. The CDR3 protein is CASSHTGGYTF. As DNA, the CDR3 is TGTGCCAGCAGCCACACGGGTGGCTACACCTTC.

This clonotype was detected only a few times. V usage is TRBV12-3 or TRBV12-4 and J usage is TRBJ1-2; maybe TRBD1 (6 bases). The CDR3 runs to 15 residues. V shed 5 bases and J shed 3 bases, with 16 bases lying between them. The CDR3 here is CASSRRIRTDYGYTF. The CDR3 bases are TGTGCCAGCAGTCGACGAATACGGACAGACTATGGCTACACCTTC.

This clonotype was seen a handful of times. This sequence joins TRBV12-3 or TRBV12-4 and TRBJ1-1; a weak D match, TRBD1 (5 bases). V lost 7 bases to trimming and J lost 4 bases, with 13 bases between them. CDR3 length equals 13 residues. The CDR3 protein is CASTAGQGTEAFF. DNA of the CDR3: TGTGCCAGCACCGCGGGGCAAGGCACTGAAGCTTTCTTT.

V gene TRBV28 combines with J gene TRBJ2-2, with D tentatively TRBD1 (6 bases). Germline CDR1 reads MDHEN; CDR2 reads SYDVKM. This CDR3 spans 12 amino acids. Trimming stripped 10 bases from V and 1 base from J, with 7 bases between. The CDR3, as DNA: TGTGCCACACAGGGGAACACCGGGGAGCTGTTTTTT. It specifies CATQGNTGELFF.

The table lists this clonotype with many counts. V usage is TRBV24-1 and J usage is TRBJ2-5, with D possibly TRBD2 on 5 matching bases. V was clipped by 5 bases and J by 5 bases, with 5 bases between them. Germline CDR1 reads KGHDR; CDR2 reads SFDVKD. This CDR3 comprises 11 residues. The CDR3 DNA reads TGTGCCACCAGTGGAGGGGAGACCCAGTACTTC. Protein sequence: CATSGGETQYF.

This clonotype was found a few times. The V gene is TRBV9, the J gene TRBJ1-4, with a possible D match to TRBD1 (6 bases). V lost 0 bases and J 2 bases, leaving 8 bases between the germline ends. CDR1 is SGDLS, CDR2 YYNGEE, per germline. This CDR3 has 15 amino acids. CDR3 residues: CASSVVGATNEKLFF. DNA of the CDR3: TGTGCCAGCAGCGTAGTGGGGGCCACTAATGAAAAACTGTTTTTT.

The J gene is TRBJ2-2, the V gene TRBV18; D possibly corresponds to TRBD2 (5 bases). Germline V gene data show CDR1 as KGHSH and CDR2 as LQKENI. Trimming stripped 6 bases from V and 4 bases from J, with 18 bases between. The CDR3 has 16 residues. CDR3 loop: CASSQRISEITGELFF. CDR3 DNA: TGTGCCAGCTCTCAAAGGATTAGCGAGATCACCGGGGAGCTGTTTTTT. The whole variable domain, filled in from reference TRBV18 and TRBJ2-2, reads NAGVMQNPRHLVRRRGQEARLRCSPMKGHSHVYWYRQLPEEGLKFMVYLQKENIIDESGMPKERFSAEFPKEGPSILRIQQVVRGDSAAYFCASSQRISEITGELFFGEGSRLTVL.

The V call is TRBV7-9, the J call TRBJ1-1, with D possibly being TRBD1 (6 bases). Germline lookup yields CDR1 SEHNR and CDR2 FQNEAQ (reference sequence). V lost 6 bases and J 5 bases, leaving 10 bases between the germline ends. The CDR3 consists of 12 residues. The DNA for the CDR3 is TGTGCCAGCAGAAACAGGGTTACTGAAGCTTTCTTT. Translation gives CASRNRVTEAFF. Supplemented by reference TRBV7-9 and TRBJ1-1, the full variable domain reads DTGVSQNPRHKITKRGQNVTFRCDPISEHNRLYWYRQTLGQGPEFLTYFQNEAQLEKSRLLSDRFSAERPKGSFSTLEIQRTEQGDSAMYLCASRNRVTEAFFGQGTRLTVV.

This clonotype was observed a handful of times. This chain connects TRBV6-5 to TRBJ2-5; no clear D. The end of the DNA aligns better with TRBJ2-7, so the J call may be wrong. The CDR3 has 12 amino acids. Germline V gene lookup returns CDR1 MNHEY and CDR2 SVGAGI. This CDR3 is CASSYKGYEQYF. CDR3 nucleotide sequence: TGTGCCAGCAGTTACAAGGGCTACGAGCAGTACTTC.

This clonotype was found a few times. The V and J genes are TRBV12-3 or TRBV12-4 and TRBJ2-5, with TRBD1 identical over 7 bases. Trimming took 6 bases from V and 5 from J; bases not matched to a gene: 9. The length of the CDR3 is 14 residues. Written as DNA, the CDR3 is TGTGCCAGCAGATCAACAGGGGTTGGGGAGACCCAGTACTTC. Translating it yields CASRSTGVGETQYF.

This chain connects TRBV4-2 to TRBJ2-5; the match to TRBD2 covers 7 bases. Near its end, the DNA agrees better with TRBJ2-1, so the J call may be wrong. The CDR3 runs to 16 residues. Germline CDR1 LGHNA, CDR2 YNFKEQ. CDR3 sequence (DNA): TGTGCCAGCAGCCAACCTGGCGGCGGGAGCTACAATGAGCAGTTCTTC. It yields the protein CASSQPGGGSYNEQFF.

This clonotype was seen a few times. The CDR3, as DNA: TGTGCCAGCAGCATCCAACCGGGACTCACGGATGAGCAGTTCTTC. Its translation is CASSIQPGLTDEQFF. The chain links TRBV7-2 to TRBJ2-1; tentatively, D is TRBD2 (6 bases). Germline loops: CDR1 SGHTA, CDR2 FQGNSA. Trimming stripped 5 bases from V and 8 bases from J, with 19 bases between. The CDR3 is made up of 15 amino acids.

J is TRBJ2-1 and V is TRBV20-1; TRBD1 matches 10 bases. Germline CDR1 reads DFQATT; CDR2 reads SNEGSKA (reference sequence). This CDR3 is built from 16 residues. The trim removed 5 bases at V and 3 bases at J, leaving 10 bases unmatched. In DNA form, the CDR3 reads TGCAGTGCTCTTTACCGGGACAGGGGCTTCTACAATGAGCAGTTCTTC. Protein: CSALYRDRGFYNEQFF.

This clonotype was observed many times. The rearrangement joins TRBV7-9 to TRBJ1-2; 9 nucleotides line up with TRBD1. Looked up from germline, CDR1 is SEHNR and CDR2 is FQNEAQ (reference sequence). The CDR3 spans 14 residues. V was clipped by 6 bases and J by 2 bases; unmatched bases: 4. The CDR3 region has the DNA TGTGCCAGCAGTCGGACAGGGGCCAACTATGGCTACACCTTC. This codes for CASSRTGANYGYTF. Complete variable domain (other parts from reference TRBV7-9 and TRBJ1-2): DTGVSQNPRHKITKRGQNVTFRCDPISEHNRLYWYRQTLGQGPEFLTYFQNEAQLEKSRLLSDRFSAERPKGSFSTLEIQRTEQGDSAMYLCASSRTGANYGYTFGSGTRLTVV.

This clonotype was recorded a few times. The chain combines TRBV6-6 with TRBJ2-2; no clear D gene. The CDR3 has 14 amino acids. Germline values: CDR1 MNHNY, CDR2 SVGAGI (reference sequence). Trimming took off 6 bases at V and 4 bases at J, with 12 bases between the two ends. The CDR3 DNA reads TGTGCCAGCAGGGACGCGTCCCGCACCGGGGAGCTGTTTTTT. Protein: CASRDASRTGELFF.